This entry concerns a single T cell receptor (beta chain). Its cognate antigen is unknown. TCRdb called clones again from the PCR reads with MiXCR. The sample lists some 20,000 clones, just over 35% occurring once. The V and J ends lost 1 base and 0 bases, in that order; junction bases with no gene match: 6. This CDR3 spans 19 amino acids. Germline CDR1 and CDR2: LNHNV and YYDKDF (reference sequence). Patients were all untreated before their thyroid surgery. The record originates from a study of metastatic and nonmetastatic thyroid tumors. Study information: Peripheral blood and tumor or nodule samples from malignant and benign thyroid patients were compared. Study results and limitations: In both blood and tumor samples, TCR beta diversity was reported significantly higher for malignant than benign nodules.

The chain is built from TRBV15 and TRBJ2-3; 14 bases are shared with TRBD2. The sequenced material came from tumor tissue. This sequence originates from a female donor with papillary thyroid cancer or a benign thyroid nodule (not recorded which). Some clones in this sample may be carry-over from other donors' samples. The CDR3 is CATSRVATSGRESTDTQYF. In DNA form, the CDR3 reads TGTGCCACCAGCAGAGTGGCGACTAGCGGGAGGGAAAGCACAGATACGCAGTATTTT.